A few counts support the clone carrying this TCR beta chain. Its antigen is still unknown. Making TCR cDNA involved 5'RACE template switching, which added UMIs and a universal primer site. TCRdb re-derived calls from the 5' RACE reads in MiXCR, one entry per CDR3 protein. Here the sample spans hundreds of thousands of distinct CDR3 sequences, approximately 13% being singletons. This sample is part of a study of T cells after yellow fever vaccination. Regarding the study as a whole: FACS-sorted repertoires could contain abundant clonotypes contaminating from the bulk population. Post-booster samples contained most primary-vaccination clones (more than 95% CD4, about 90% CD8).

The CDR3 length is 13 residues. Germline values: CDR1 MDHEN, CDR2 SYDVKM. Trimming took 6 bases from V and 6 from J; bases not matched to a gene: 6. The chain joins TRBV28 to TRBJ1-2; TRBD1 matches 8 bases. The origin of this receptor is a man under 40 who received the YFV17D yellow fever vaccine. The material sequenced was PBMCs, taken on the day of the yellow fever booster vaccination. The CDR3 loop is CASSSATGDGYTF. CDR3 sequence (DNA): TGTGCCAGCAGCAGCGCGACAGGGGATGGCTACACCTTC.